This record covers a single T cell receptor (beta chain). Its target is not known. CDR1 is SGHNT and CDR2 is YYREEE in the germline V gene (reference sequence). The CDR3 is made up of 13 amino acids. Trimming took 7 bases from V and 5 from J, leaving 15 bases between them. These data come from a study of cytomegalovirus exposure and HLA in healthy donors. General study points: In vitro experiments confirmed that three CMV-associated chains were specific for CMV antigens. The classifier, whose performance was assessed in both the original and validation cohorts, reportedly diagnosed cytomegalovirus status with high specificity and sensitivity. Cytomegalovirus association was listed for around 170 TCR beta chains. Most TCR sequences were seen very rarely across donors, but some public TCRs occurred in many.

Only in-frame clones appear in the TCRdb table, and some are missing; sequencing was by immunoSEQ multiplex PCR. The sample lists under 200,000 clones; about 81% were seen once. Sample: PBMCs. The chain employs TRBV5-4 and TRBJ2-5, with unresolved D. The receptor was isolated from a woman aged 25 to 39 in good health and CMV-seronegative. CDR3 residues: CASALTRRETQYF. In DNA, the CDR3 is TGTGCCAGCGCCCTGACTCGGCGGGAGACCCAGTACTTC.